This TCR beta chain is from a study of Ad26.COV2.S vaccination and SARS-CoV-2 variants. Study-wide context: Sample donor was a member of the COV1001 Ad26.COV2.S trial arm.

Treatment here: over 15 received Ad26.COV2.S at low or high dose, single or two shots; about 5 received placebo; per-sample allocation not given. Specimens were obtained on day 63 following the first vaccine or placebo injection. The protocol was immunoSEQ multiplex PCR, while the TCRdb copy is restricted to in-frame clones and leaves out a portion. The sample has fewer than 500,000 clones, roughly nine tenths seen once; the top ten hold about 2.5%. This sample comprised peripheral blood, obtained in a trial of Ad26.COV2.S vaccine versus placebo. The origin of this receptor is a person between 18 and 59 years old who received the Ad26.COV2.S COVID-19 vaccine or a placebo.

The CDR3 coding sequence is TGTGCCAGCAGCGTGGCGCCTACCCAAAACATTCAGTACTTC. The encoded protein is CASSVAPTQNIQYF. This rearrangement joins TRBV9 to TRBJ2-4; D is uncertain. The CDR3 is 14 residues long. The germline gives CDR1 SGDLS, CDR2 YYNGEE. V lost 2 bases to trimming and J lost 5 bases, with 11 bases between them. Based on the CDR3 plus reference TRBV9 and TRBJ2-4, the full variable domain is DSGVTQTPKHLITATGQRVTLRCSPRSGDLSVYWYQQSLDQGLQFLIQYYNGEERAKGNILERFSAQQFPDLHSELNLSSLELGDSALYFCASSVAPTQNIQYFGAGTRLSVL.